This TCR beta chain is from a study of Ad26.COV2.S vaccination and SARS-CoV-2 variants. Overall study context: Donor was in the COV1001 Ad26.COV2.S trial arm. Study observations and caveats: Measures of TCR breadth and depth may have fallen short of total T cell responses.

CDR1 is SGHTA, CDR2 FQGNSA, per germline. Trimming cost V 4 bases and J 0 bases; bases outside gene matches: 6. The CDR3 runs to 16 residues. This clone was observed a single time. Its antigen is still unknown. Other nucleotide sequences from this sample produce the same CDR3. Treatment given: about 20 received Ad26.COV2.S at low or high dose, single or two shots; about five received placebo; per-sample allocation not given. Repertoires come from day 63 after the first vaccine or placebo injection. What was given as vaccine was an Ad26 vector encoding Wuhan-strain SARS-CoV-2 spike. Profiled with immunoSEQ multiplex PCR; TCRdb holds only in-frame clones, not every one. The table records around 450,000 clones, around 89% of them present only once.

This specimen consisted of peripheral blood, obtained in a trial of Ad26.COV2.S vaccine versus placebo. This TCR derives from a person aged 18 to 59 who received the Ad26.COV2.S COVID-19 vaccine or a placebo. This chain joins TRBV7-2 and TRBJ2-1, with 7 positions matching TRBD2. The CDR3 DNA follows: TGTGCCAGCAGCTCCCGGGGAGGGAGCTCCTACAATGAGCAGTTCTTC. Its protein product is CASSSRGGSSYNEQFF.